This T cell receptor (beta chain) was identified during a study of CD8 T cells in Susac syndrome. Stable or active relapsing-remitting multiple sclerosis, untreated and meeting revised McDonald criteria, defined the controls. TEMRA cells were FACS-enriched, with CD8+ and CD4+ T cells isolated negatively. The CDR3 covers 14 residues. V was clipped by 4 bases and J by 2 bases; unmatched bases: 4. Per germline, CDR1 MGHRA and CDR2 YSYEKL. The authors reverse transcribed about 0.5 to 1 ug RNA with random hexamers. TCRdb itself ran the immunoSEQ multiplex PCR reads through MiXCR, one entry per CDR3 protein. The table includes 140,000 to 150,000 distinct CDR3 sequences, approximately 95% detected once.

The chain uses TRBV4-1 and TRBJ2-5, with TRBD2 identical over 7 bases. The sample consisted of CD4+ T cells from PBMCs. This sequence was found in a human donor with multiple sclerosis. Here the CDR3 DNA reads TGCGCCAGCAGCCTAATTAGCGGGCAAGAGACCCAGTACTTC. This translates into CASSLISGQETQYF.